This T cell receptor (beta chain) is drawn from a study of blood T cells in healthy people across ages. Notes on the study in general: Researchers judged that diversity estimates from one million T cells fell short of true values. Unsorted PBMCs blocked a conclusive comparison of naive and antigen-experienced cells.

Through a sample-barcoded 5' primer and a J-beta primer mix, a second PCR was run for about 6 to 11 cycles. Sequencing of every sample gave 2.5 million or more CDR3-containing paired-end reads. TCRdb processed the 5' RACE reads anew with MiXCR; each CDR3 protein has one entry. The sample lists about 780,000 distinct CDR3 sequences; 55% to 65% were seen once. This clonotype was detected only a few times. No antigen is known for it. This CDR3 comprises 12 residues. The V gene lost 4 bases and the J gene lost 9 bases, with 13 bases spanning the gap. The V gene's germline CDR1 is MDHEN and CDR2 SYDVKM. Material for sequencing was blood. The clonotype comes from a man aged 25 to 40 in good health. The rearrangement uses TRBV28 and TRBJ2-7; possibly TRBD2 for D (5 bases). The CDR3 DNA reads as TGTGCCAGCAGTTGGGAGTACCGGAGGCAGTACTTC. This encodes CASSWEYRRQYF.